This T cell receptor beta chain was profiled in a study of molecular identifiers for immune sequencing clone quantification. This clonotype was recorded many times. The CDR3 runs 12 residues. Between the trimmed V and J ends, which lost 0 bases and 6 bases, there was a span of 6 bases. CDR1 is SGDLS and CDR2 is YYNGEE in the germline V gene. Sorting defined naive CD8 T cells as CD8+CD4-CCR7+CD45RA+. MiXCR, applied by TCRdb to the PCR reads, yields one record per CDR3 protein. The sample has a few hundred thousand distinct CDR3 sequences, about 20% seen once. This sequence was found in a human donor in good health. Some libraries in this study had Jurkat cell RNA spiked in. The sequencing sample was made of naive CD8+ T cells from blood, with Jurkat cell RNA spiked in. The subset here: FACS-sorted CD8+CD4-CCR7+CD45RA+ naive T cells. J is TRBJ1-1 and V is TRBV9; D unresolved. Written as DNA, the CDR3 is TGTGCCAGCAGCGTAGTGACCGCTGAAGCTTTCTTT. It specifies CASSVVTAEAFF.